These 8 T cell receptor beta chains share one sample of origin, sequenced in a study of T-cell reconstitution after alpha-beta-depleted transplantation in children. Preparation of the TCRbeta library involved a method that used unique molecular identifiers. TCRdb itself ran the PCR reads through MiXCR, one entry per CDR3 protein. Of a few hundred thousand distinct CDR3 sequences in the sample, 8.5% to 10% were seen once. The input for sequencing was PBMCs from the stem cell graft donor, taken from the stem cell graft. Receptor source: a human donor who donated a stem cell graft to a child with acute lymphoblastic leukemia.

This clonotype was seen repeatedly, ten times or more. The chain carries TRBV4-2 and TRBJ2-4, with D tentatively TRBD1 or TRBD2 (6 bases each). The CDR3 is 13 residues long. Looked up from germline, CDR1 is LGHNA and CDR2 is YNFKEQ. Trimming took 2 bases from V and 7 from J, leaving 9 bases between them. The CDR3 reads CASSQPGANIQYF. CDR3 in DNA: TGTGCCAGCAGCCAACCGGGGGCTAACATTCAGTACTTC.

The chain joins TRBV29-1 to TRBJ2-2; D is tentatively TRBD1 or TRBD2 (6 bases each). Trimming stripped 7 bases from V and 4 bases from J, with 10 bases between. Germline V lookup: CDR1 SQVTM, CDR2 ANQGSEA. CDR3 length: 12 residues. The CDR3 protein is CSGGAGTGELFF. The CDR3 region has the DNA TGCAGCGGGGGGGCGGGCACCGGGGAGCTGTTTTTT.

By share, this clonotype counts as medium-sized. The chain uses TRBV3-1 and TRBJ2-5; possible D gene TRBD2, 5 bases. Germline loops: CDR1 LGHDT, CDR2 YNNKEL (reference sequence). CDR3 size: 13 residues. Trimming removed 4 bases at V and 0 bases at J, with 6 bases between. This CDR3 reads CASSPGYQETQYF. Written as DNA, the CDR3 is TGTGCCAGCAGCCCGGGGTACCAAGAGACCCAGTACTTC.

This clonotype has only a few counts. The chain carries TRBV11-2 and TRBJ2-1; no definite D call. The CDR3 length is 15 residues. The V and J ends lost 4 bases and 8 bases respectively, with 18 bases between them. Germline CDR1 and CDR2: SGHAT and FQNNGV. In DNA, the CDR3 is TGTGCCAGCAGCTCTCTTTTTCGGGCAATCGATGAGCAGTTCTTC. It specifies CASSSLFRAIDEQFF.

This clonotype was seen a few times. The rearrangement joins TRBV7-9 to TRBJ1-5, with D possibly being TRBD1 (6 bases). This CDR3 has 15 residues. V lost 2 bases and J lost 3, with 11 bases in between. Germline lookup yields CDR1 SEHNR and CDR2 FQNEAQ (reference sequence). CDR3 residues: CASSLSWDTNQPQHF. CDR3 DNA sequence: TGTGCCAGCAGCTTATCTTGGGACACCAATCAGCCCCAGCATTTT.

This clonotype was seen a few times. V gene TRBV18 combines with J gene TRBJ1-5; D is unresolved. The CDR3 totals 14 residues. V lost 2 bases and J lost 0, with 5 bases in between. Germline V gene data show CDR1 as KGHSH and CDR2 as LQKENI. CDR3 in DNA: TGTGCCAGCTCACCAGGTAATAGCAATCAGCCCCAGCATTTT. Its translation is CASSPGNSNQPQHF.

This clonotype was seen at least ten times. The J gene is TRBJ2-5, the V gene TRBV6-1; 9 nucleotides agree with TRBD1. Germline V lookup: CDR1 MNHNS, CDR2 SASEGT. The CDR3 runs to 15 residues. Trimming removed 2 bases from V and 5 bases from J; junction bases left unmatched: 6. The CDR3 reads CASSELVGTGETQYF. The DNA of the CDR3 is TGTGCCAGCAGTGAACTTGTAGGGACAGGGGAGACCCAGTACTTC.

This clonotype was counted a few times. The chain has TRBV7-9 and TRBJ2-1; D is uncertain. This CDR3 region has 12 residues. V lost 10 bases and J 7 bases, leaving 14 bases between the germline ends. Looked up from germline, CDR1 is SEHNR and CDR2 is FQNEAQ (reference sequence). The CDR3, as DNA: TGTGCCACTTCAATCGGAGCTAATGAGCAGTTCTTC. Its protein product is CATSIGANEQFF.